A selection of T cell receptor beta chains follows, all from one sample in a study of TIL therapy for anti-PD-1-resistant metastatic lung cancer. The table came from immunoSEQ multiplex PCR; TCRdb's copy has only in-frame clones and leaves some out. The data contain about 20,000 clones, approximately 70% of them singletons. Sequences were derived from blood, sampled at baseline. These receptors were taken from a person aged 25-80 years with non-small cell lung cancer. CDR3s include the opening cysteine and the closing phenylalanine or tryptophan. D genes are given only for firm matches. The listing skips clone size in some rows; elsewhere it reads once, few, many or a size class.

D gene: TRBD1
J gene: TRBJ1-2
V gene: TRBV5-1
CDR3 length: 15
clone size: -
CDR3 DNA: TGCGCCAGCAGCTTGGGCGACAGGGGAGCCTATGGCTACACCTTC
CDR3 protein: CASSLGDRGAYGYTF

D gene: -
J gene: TRBJ2-3
V gene: TRBV9
CDR3 length: 15
clone size: -
CDR3 DNA: TGTGCCAGCAGCGTAATGGGGATGAGCACAGATACGCAGTATTTT
CDR3 protein: CASSVMGMSTDTQYF

D gene: -
J gene: TRBJ2-7
V gene: TRBV5-1
CDR3 length: 12
clone size: -
CDR3 DNA: TGCGCCAGCAGCTCGGACAGCTACGAGCAGTACTTC
CDR3 protein: CASSSDSYEQYF

D gene: -
J gene: TRBJ1-2
V gene: TRBV6-5
CDR3 length: 11
clone size: few
CDR3 DNA: TGTGCCAGCAGTTGGGAAGGGGGCTACACCTTC
CDR3 protein: CASSWEGGYTF

D gene: TRBD1
J gene: TRBJ1-4
V gene: TRBV29-1
CDR3 length: 15
clone size: -
CDR3 DNA: TGCAGCGTCGGGGGAGACAGGGGATACGATGAAAAACTGTTTTTT
CDR3 protein: CSVGGDRGYDEKLFF

D gene: -
J gene: TRBJ1-3
V gene: TRBV12-3/TRBV12-4
CDR3 length: 13
clone size: few
CDR3 DNA: TGTGCCAGCAGCGCCGAGTTAGGAAACACCATATATTTT
CDR3 protein: CASSAELGNTIYF

D gene: TRBD1
J gene: TRBJ1-1
V gene: TRBV7-2
CDR3 length: 13
clone size: -
CDR3 DNA: TGTGCCAGCAGCTTTAACAGGGGGCCTGAAGCTTTCTTT
CDR3 protein: CASSFNRGPEAFF

D gene: -
J gene: TRBJ2-1
V gene: TRBV5-4
CDR3 length: 14
clone size: -
CDR3 DNA: TGTGCCAGCAGCTTGCCCCAGACCCCGAATGAGCAGTTCTTC
CDR3 protein: CASSLPQTPNEQFF

D gene: -
J gene: TRBJ2-2
V gene: TRBV19
CDR3 length: 13
clone size: -
CDR3 DNA: TGTGCCAGTAGTTTGGCCAGGACCGGGGAGCTGTTTTTT
CDR3 protein: CASSLARTGELFF

D gene: -
J gene: TRBJ2-7
V gene: TRBV2
CDR3 length: 11
clone size: -
CDR3 DNA: TGTGCCAGCAGTCTCACAGCCGAGCAGTACTTC
CDR3 protein: CASSLTAEQYF

D gene: -
J gene: TRBJ1-1
V gene: TRBV7-9
CDR3 length: 14
clone size: few
CDR3 DNA: TGTGCCAGCAGCTTTACCGGGTCGAGCACTGAAGCTTTCTTT
CDR3 protein: CASSFTGSSTEAFF

D gene: -
J gene: TRBJ2-5
V gene: TRBV5-1
CDR3 length: 13
clone size: -
CDR3 DNA: TGCGCCAGCAGCTTCGGGCAGGGAGAGACCCAGTACTTC
CDR3 protein: CASSFGQGETQYF

D gene: TRBD1
J gene: TRBJ2-6
V gene: TRBV6-1
CDR3 length: 18
clone size: -
CDR3 DNA: TGTGCCAGCAGTCAAGCTCCGGGACAGGGGTCTGGGGCCAACGTCCTGACTTTC
CDR3 protein: CASSQAPGQGSGANVLTF

D gene: -
J gene: TRBJ2-3
V gene: TRBV7-2
CDR3 length: 15
clone size: -
CDR3 DNA: TGTGCCAGCAGCTACACCGGGGGGCGAGGGGATACGCAGTATTTT
CDR3 protein: CASSYTGGRGDTQYF

D gene: -
J gene: TRBJ1-2
V gene: TRBV7-9
CDR3 length: 12
clone size: once
CDR3 DNA: TGTGCCAGCAGCTTAGACGGCTATGGTTACACCTTC
CDR3 protein: CASSLDGYGYTF

D gene: -
J gene: TRBJ2-1
V gene: TRBV10-2
CDR3 length: 15
clone size: -
CDR3 DNA: TGCGCCAGCAGTGAGTTAATGCTCAAGTACAATGAGCAGTTCTTC
CDR3 protein: CASSELMLKYNEQFF

D gene: -
J gene: TRBJ2-5
V gene: TRBV12-3/TRBV12-4
CDR3 length: 12
clone size: -
CDR3 DNA: TGTGCCAGCAGACCTTCGGAAGAGACCCAGTACTTC
CDR3 protein: CASRPSEETQYF

D gene: -
J gene: TRBJ1-2
V gene: TRBV12-3/TRBV12-4
CDR3 length: 13
clone size: -
CDR3 DNA: TGTGCCAGCAGTCGACAGGCTAACTATGGCTACACCTTC
CDR3 protein: CASSRQANYGYTF

D gene: -
J gene: TRBJ1-2
V gene: TRBV5-1
CDR3 length: 14
clone size: -
CDR3 DNA: TGCGCCAGCAGCTTGGGAGAGTGGGCTGAAGGCTACACCTTC
CDR3 protein: CASSLGEWAEGYTF

D gene: -
J gene: TRBJ2-7
V gene: TRBV13
CDR3 length: 15
clone size: -
CDR3 DNA: TGTGCCAGCAGCTTGCGCGCGGGGGCCTCCTACGAGCAGTACTTC
CDR3 protein: CASSLRAGASYEQYF

D gene: -
J gene: TRBJ1-2
V gene: TRBV9
CDR3 length: 15
clone size: -
CDR3 DNA: TGTGCCAGCAGCGTTGGTCCCGGCGGAAACTATGGCTACACCTTC
CDR3 protein: CASSVGPGGNYGYTF

D gene: -
J gene: TRBJ1-5
V gene: TRBV12-3/TRBV12-4
CDR3 length: 13
clone size: -
CDR3 DNA: TGTGCCAGCAGTTTCTCTGCGGATCAGCCCCAGCATTTT
CDR3 protein: CASSFSADQPQHF

D gene: TRBD2
J gene: TRBJ2-1
V gene: TRBV7-9
CDR3 length: 13
clone size: -
CDR3 DNA: TGTGCCAGCAGCTTAGGCGGGGGAAATGAGCAGTTCTTC
CDR3 protein: CASSLGGGNEQFF

D gene: -
J gene: TRBJ2-1
V gene: TRBV6-6
CDR3 length: 13
clone size: -
CDR3 DNA: TGTGCCAGCAGCTCCCTAGTATACAATGAGCAGTTCTTC
CDR3 protein: CASSSLVYNEQFF

D gene: -
J gene: TRBJ1-5
V gene: TRBV24-1
CDR3 length: 12
clone size: -
CDR3 DNA: TGTGCCACCGGGACTGGGAATCAGCCCCAGCATTTT
CDR3 protein: CATGTGNQPQHF

D gene: TRBD2
J gene: TRBJ2-5
V gene: TRBV4-2
CDR3 length: 14
clone size: few
CDR3 DNA: TGTGCCAGCAGCCAAACTAGCGGGAGTGAGACCCAGTACTTC
CDR3 protein: CASSQTSGSETQYF

D gene: TRBD2
J gene: TRBJ2-1
V gene: TRBV5-5
CDR3 length: 15
clone size: -
CDR3 DNA: TGTGCCAGCAGCTGGACTAGCGGGGGACGAAATGAGCAGTTCTTC
CDR3 protein: CASSWTSGGRNEQFF

D gene: TRBD2
J gene: TRBJ2-3
V gene: TRBV18
CDR3 length: 14
clone size: -
CDR3 DNA: TGTGCCAGCTCTCCCTCGCGGGGGTTAGATACGCAGTATTTT
CDR3 protein: CASSPSRGLDTQYF

D gene: -
J gene: TRBJ1-2
V gene: TRBV21-1
CDR3 length: 20
clone size: -
CDR3 DNA: TGTGCCAGCAGCAAAGGAAAAAAGGTTGCAGGGGCTGACACGAACTATGGCTACACCTTC
CDR3 protein: CASSKGKKVAGADTNYGYTF

D gene: -
J gene: TRBJ1-2
V gene: TRBV3-1/TRBV3-2
CDR3 length: 13
clone size: few
CDR3 DNA: TGTGCCAGCAGCCCCTCGGGGCTCTCTGGCTACACCTTC
CDR3 protein: CASSPSGLSGYTF

D gene: -
J gene: TRBJ2-3
V gene: TRBV5-1
CDR3 length: 13
clone size: few
CDR3 DNA: TGCGCCAGCAGCTTGGAAAGCACAGATACGCAGTATTTT
CDR3 protein: CASSLESTDTQYF

D gene: -
J gene: TRBJ1-1
V gene: TRBV2
CDR3 length: 13
clone size: -
CDR3 DNA: TGTGCCGGCCGGACAGAGCCGAACACTGAAGCTTTCTTT
CDR3 protein: CAGRTEPNTEAFF

D gene: TRBD1
J gene: TRBJ1-2
V gene: TRBV6-5
CDR3 length: 14
clone size: -
CDR3 DNA: TGTGCCAGCAGTTACAGGGACAGTGGCTATGGCTACACCTTC
CDR3 protein: CASSYRDSGYGYTF

D gene: -
J gene: TRBJ2-3
V gene: TRBV11-3
CDR3 length: 13
clone size: -
CDR3 DNA: TGTGCCAGCAGCCTCAAGCAGGAAGATACGCAGTATTTT
CDR3 protein: CASSLKQEDTQYF

D gene: TRBD1
J gene: TRBJ2-5
V gene: TRBV18
CDR3 length: 13
clone size: -
CDR3 DNA: TGTGCCAGCTCACCGGGACAGGGGGAGACCCAGTACTTC
CDR3 protein: CASSPGQGETQYF

D gene: TRBD2
J gene: TRBJ2-7
V gene: TRBV4-1
CDR3 length: 16
clone size: -
CDR3 DNA: TGCGCCAGCAGCCAAGTCTGGACTAGCGGGAGAAACGAGCAGTACTTC
CDR3 protein: CASSQVWTSGRNEQYF

D gene: TRBD2
J gene: TRBJ2-3
V gene: TRBV2
CDR3 length: 14
clone size: -
CDR3 DNA: TGTGCCAGCAGTTTTAGCGGGGGAGGGGATACGCAGTATTTT
CDR3 protein: CASSFSGGGDTQYF